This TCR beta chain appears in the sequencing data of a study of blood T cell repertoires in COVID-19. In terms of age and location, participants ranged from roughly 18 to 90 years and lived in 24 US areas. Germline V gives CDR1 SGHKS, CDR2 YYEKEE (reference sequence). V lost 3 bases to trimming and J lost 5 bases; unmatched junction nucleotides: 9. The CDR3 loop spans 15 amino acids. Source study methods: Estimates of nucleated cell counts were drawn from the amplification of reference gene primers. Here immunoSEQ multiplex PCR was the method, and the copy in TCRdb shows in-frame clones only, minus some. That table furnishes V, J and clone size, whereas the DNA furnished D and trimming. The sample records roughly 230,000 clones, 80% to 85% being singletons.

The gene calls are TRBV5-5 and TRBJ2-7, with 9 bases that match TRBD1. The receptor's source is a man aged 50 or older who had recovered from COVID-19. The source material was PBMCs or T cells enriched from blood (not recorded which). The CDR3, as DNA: TGTGCCAGCAGCTGGAGAGGACAGGGGACCAACGAGCAGTACTTC. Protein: CASSWRGQGTNEQYF. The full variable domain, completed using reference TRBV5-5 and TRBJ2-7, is DAGVTQSPTHLIKTRGQQVTLRCSPISGHKSVSWYQQVLGQGPQFIFQYYEKEERGRGNFPDRFSARQFPNYSSELNVNALLLGDSALYLCASSWRGQGTNEQYFGPGTRLTVT.